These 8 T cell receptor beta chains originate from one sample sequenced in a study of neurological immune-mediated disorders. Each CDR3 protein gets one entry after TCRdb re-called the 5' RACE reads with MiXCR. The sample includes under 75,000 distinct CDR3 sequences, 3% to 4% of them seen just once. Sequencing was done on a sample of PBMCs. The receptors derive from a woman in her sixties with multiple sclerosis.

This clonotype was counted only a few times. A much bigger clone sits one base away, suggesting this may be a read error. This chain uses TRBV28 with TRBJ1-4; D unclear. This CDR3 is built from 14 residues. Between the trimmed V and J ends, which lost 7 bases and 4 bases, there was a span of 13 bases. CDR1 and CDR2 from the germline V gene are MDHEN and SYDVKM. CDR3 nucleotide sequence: TGTGCCAGCAACCATAGGGCAAATAATGAAAAACTGTTTTTT. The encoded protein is CASNHRANNEKLFF.

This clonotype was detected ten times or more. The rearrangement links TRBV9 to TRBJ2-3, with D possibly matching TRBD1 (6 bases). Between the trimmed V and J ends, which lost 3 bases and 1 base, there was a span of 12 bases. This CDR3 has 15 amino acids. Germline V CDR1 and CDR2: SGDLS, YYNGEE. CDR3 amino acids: CASSEGQTGTDTQYF. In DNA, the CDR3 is TGTGCCAGCAGCGAAGGACAGACAGGCACAGATACGCAGTATTTT.

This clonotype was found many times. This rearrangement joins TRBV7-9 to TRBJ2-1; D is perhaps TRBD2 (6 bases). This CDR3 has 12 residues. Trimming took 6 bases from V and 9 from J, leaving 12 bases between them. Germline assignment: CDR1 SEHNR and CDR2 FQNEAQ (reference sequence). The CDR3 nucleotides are TGTGCCAGCAGAGGAGCTAGCGCTGAGCAGTTCTTC. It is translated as CASRGASAEQFF.

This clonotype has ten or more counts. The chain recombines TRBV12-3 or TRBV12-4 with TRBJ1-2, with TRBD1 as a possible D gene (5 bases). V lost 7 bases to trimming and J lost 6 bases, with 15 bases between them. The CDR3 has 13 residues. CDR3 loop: CASKPGGGDGYTF. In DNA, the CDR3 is TGTGCCAGCAAACCGGGGGGTGGCGATGGCTACACCTTC.

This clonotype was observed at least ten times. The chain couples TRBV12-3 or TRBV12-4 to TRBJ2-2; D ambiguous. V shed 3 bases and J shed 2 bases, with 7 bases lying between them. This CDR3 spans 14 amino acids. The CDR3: CASSFYSNTGELFF. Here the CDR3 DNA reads TGTGCCAGCAGTTTTTACAGCAACACCGGGGAGCTGTTTTTT.

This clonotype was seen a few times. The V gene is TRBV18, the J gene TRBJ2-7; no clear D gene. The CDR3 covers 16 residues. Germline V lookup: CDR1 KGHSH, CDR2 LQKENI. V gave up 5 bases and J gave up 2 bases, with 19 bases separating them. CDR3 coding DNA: TGTGCCAGCTCAGCGCCTGGCCGCGGAGTAGCCTACGAGCAGTACTTC. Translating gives CASSAPGRGVAYEQYF.

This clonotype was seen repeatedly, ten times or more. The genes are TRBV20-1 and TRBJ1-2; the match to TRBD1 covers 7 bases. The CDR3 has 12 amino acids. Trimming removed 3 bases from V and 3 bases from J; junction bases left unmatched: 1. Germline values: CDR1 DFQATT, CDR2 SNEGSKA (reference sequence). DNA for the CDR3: TGCAGTGCTAGTCAGGGGGACTATGGCTACACCTTC. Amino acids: CSASQGDYGYTF.

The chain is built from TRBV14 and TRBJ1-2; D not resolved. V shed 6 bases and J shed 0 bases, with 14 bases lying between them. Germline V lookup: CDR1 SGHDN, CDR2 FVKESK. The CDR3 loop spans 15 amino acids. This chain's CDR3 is CASRHTTDSNYGYTF. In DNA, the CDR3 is TGTGCCAGCAGACATACGACGGATTCTAACTATGGCTACACCTTC.